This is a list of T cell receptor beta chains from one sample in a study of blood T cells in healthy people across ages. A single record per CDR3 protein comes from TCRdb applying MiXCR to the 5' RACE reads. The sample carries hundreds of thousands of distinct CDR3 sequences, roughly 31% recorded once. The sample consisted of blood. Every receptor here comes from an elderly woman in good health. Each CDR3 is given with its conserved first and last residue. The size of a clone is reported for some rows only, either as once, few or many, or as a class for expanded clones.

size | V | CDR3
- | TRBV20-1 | CSATHSVGGRDTQYF
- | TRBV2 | CASSVSGVDTDAQYF
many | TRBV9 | CASSPQVHSGANVLTF
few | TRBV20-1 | CSAASGGPIAGELFF
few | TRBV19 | CASSPQRVSYEQYF
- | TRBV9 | CASSVGSSSSTDTQYF
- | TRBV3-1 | CASSQVAGWNYGYTF
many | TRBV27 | CASSRHARTDTQYF
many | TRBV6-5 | CASFRRGAGDTQYF
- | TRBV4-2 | CASSQDLIGEPYNEQFF
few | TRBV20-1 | CSARDRGLADTQYF
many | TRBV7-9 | CASSHPGTGDTKFSYEQYF
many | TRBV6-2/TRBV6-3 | CASSYSSDYGYTF
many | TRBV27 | CASSFRPNTEAFF
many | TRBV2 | CASVLQGLPYNEQFF
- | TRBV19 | CASSIVTRGEQFF
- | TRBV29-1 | CSVQPGKGEQYF
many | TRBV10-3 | CAISIGTSGGRTDTQYF
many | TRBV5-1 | CASSRRGSVHYNEQFF
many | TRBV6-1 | CASSVLAATDTQYF
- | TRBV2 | CASSVYRLNSPLHF
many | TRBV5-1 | CASSSGGQGYDEQYF
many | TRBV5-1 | CASSLVQGRNNEQFF
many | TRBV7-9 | CASSLTTGRDDGYTF